The rows below give T cell receptor beta chains drawn from one sample of a study of T cell clones after liver transplantation. Sequenced by immunoSEQ multiplex PCR; TCRdb stores in-frame clones only, minus some. The sample shows fewer than 25,000 clones, approximately 93% of them seen only once. The material sequenced was CD8+ T cells from blood, taken nearly 26 months after liver transplant. The receptors come from a human patient who received a liver transplant. These T cells may partly come from the graft donor. CDR3s include the opening cysteine and the closing phenylalanine or tryptophan.

J | V | CDR3
TRBJ2-1 | TRBV27 | CASRLAGSYNEQFF
TRBJ1-3 | TRBV25-1 | CASSESGRNTIYF
TRBJ1-2 | TRBV29-1 | CSVPHRDRNYGYTF
TRBJ2-2 | TRBV10-3 | CAITPASGRPGELFF
TRBJ2-1 | TRBV6-5 | CASSYEDGAELRQFF
TRBJ1-1 | TRBV30 | CAWSVREAMNTEAFF
TRBJ2-1 | TRBV7-9 | CASSRRDGNEQFF
TRBJ2-1 | TRBV19 | CASSRAGESYNEQFF
TRBJ2-7 | TRBV4-3 | CASSQGQSSSYEQYF
TRBJ2-3 | TRBV9 | CASSVEAGGPDTQYF
TRBJ2-1 | TRBV28 | CASRKTGLAVYNEQFF
TRBJ2-7 | TRBV19 | CASSPTGGPIGEQYF
TRBJ2-3 | TRBV28 | CASSPADASTDTQYF
TRBJ2-1 | TRBV10-2 | CASTDYDEQFF
TRBJ1-3 | TRBV4-2 | CASSQDSAALSGNTIYF
TRBJ2-1 | TRBV4-1 | CASSQVGPPEELGNEQFF
TRBJ1-2 | TRBV4-1 | CASSPLRGSEGYTF
TRBJ2-1 | TRBV28 | CASSFSPGNEQFF
TRBJ2-2 | TRBV14 | CASSQGINTGELFF
TRBJ2-5 | TRBV7-9 | CASSLARALETQYF
TRBJ2-5 | TRBV7-9 | CASSPTVGRSKETQYF
TRBJ1-1 | TRBV5-4 | CASSWSGNTEAFF
TRBJ1-4 | TRBV6-5 | CASTSLGLSNEKLFF
TRBJ2-7 | TRBV7-2 | CASSFLSSYEQYF
TRBJ1-3 | TRBV19 | CASSTTGGNTIYF
TRBJ1-4 | TRBV15 | CATSREGGGESEKLFF
TRBJ1-4 | TRBV4-1 | CASSPPQTGASGKLFF
TRBJ2-5 | TRBV27 | CASSEAGGGETQYF
TRBJ1-1 | TRBV9 | CASSPLKRLDTEAFF
TRBJ1-1 | TRBV7-6 | CASSFGDKANTEAFF
TRBJ2-7 | TRBV27 | CASSLAPGTGDGEQYF
TRBJ2-1 | TRBV4-3 | CASSQPSNEQFF
TRBJ2-5 | TRBV28 | CASSPPGEQYF
TRBJ2-5 | TRBV12-5 | CASGRGGPRETQYF
TRBJ2-7 | TRBV6-6 | CASSHPSVEQYF
TRBJ2-3 | TRBV4-3 | CASSHKDRETDTQYF
TRBJ2-3 | TRBV6-5 | CASSFGQGLLDTQYF
TRBJ2-7 | TRBV7-9 | CASSWDRGFHEQYF
TRBJ2-3 | TRBV15 | CATSRDTASTDTQYF
TRBJ2-1 | TRBV5-5 | CASSLGASSYNEQFF
TRBJ1-1 | TRBV5-1 | CASSLEGNTEAFF
TRBJ2-7 | TRBV7-8 | CASSFYREPTYEQYF
TRBJ2-7 | TRBV16 | CASSQFRSHEQYF
TRBJ2-5 | TRBV27 | CASSSNGETQYF
TRBJ2-7 | TRBV7-6 | CASSLDHSSSYEQYF
TRBJ1-1 | TRBV12-2 | CASRTDKEGIESLNTEAFF
TRBJ2-3 | TRBV29-1 | CSPFGRENTDTQYF
TRBJ2-7 | TRBV4-1 | CASSPNRATPGQYF
TRBJ1-2 | TRBV6-1 | CASRYDRVNYGYTF
TRBJ2-7 | TRBV7-9 | CASSPPSGSYEQYF
TRBJ1-4 | TRBV7-2 | CASSLADSGIVELFF
TRBJ2-1 | TRBV19 | CASKKGGEQFF
TRBJ2-7 | TRBV5-1 | CASSPWTETYEQYF
TRBJ1-2 | TRBV19 | CASSIAQDRVTNGYTF
TRBJ2-7 | TRBV2 | CASSPPGTGSSYEQYF
TRBJ2-7 | TRBV7-6 | CASSLAVVVAGGREQYF